What follows are 11 T cell receptor beta chains derived from one specimen sequenced in a study of vaccination and CD4 T cells after COVID-19. No antigens are known for them. Treatment reported: approximately 11-day PBMC culture with coronavirus spike peptide pools or control peptides (ViraFEST assay). Collection of the unexposed donor's CD4+ T cells took place before the COVID-19 pandemic (2011-2018). An Oncomine TCR Beta short-read assay was used to sequence the DNA from cultured CD4+ T cells. Genomic DNA extraction was carried out from cultured CD4+ T cells. TCRdb fed the PCR reads into MiXCR, producing one record per CDR3 protein. The top ten hold roughly 15% of the sample, which has approximately 9,000 distinct CDR3 sequences, 38% seen once. What was sequenced was CD4+ T cells from blood, cultured in vitro. The receptors here all came from a human donor in good health.

The chain carries TRBV4-2 and TRBJ1-2; the D is unclear. The CDR3 runs to 16 residues. The germline V gene encodes CDR1 LGHNA and CDR2 YNFKEQ. Trimming shortened V by 0 bases and J by 0 bases, and 11 bases separated the two germline ends. The CDR3 DNA reads as TGTGCCAGCAGCCAAGACAGAGGCAAGTCTAACTATGGCTACACCTTC. Translation: CASSQDRGKSNYGYTF.

The V and J genes are TRBV5-4 and TRBJ2-4; 8 bases agree with TRBD2. Germline V gene sequence: CDR1 SGHNT, CDR2 YYREEE (reference sequence). The CDR3 length is 15 residues. V dropped 4 bases and J dropped 8; count of bases not matched to a gene: 11. The CDR3 DNA reads as TGTGCCAGCAGCAACACGCGGCTAGCGGGCGACATTCAGTACTTC. The encoded protein is CASSNTRLAGDIQYF. Full variable domain (missing parts from reference TRBV5-4 and TRBJ2-4): ETGVTQSPTHLIKTRGQQVTLRCSSQSGHNTVSWYQQALGQGPQFIFQYYREEENGRGNFPPRFSGLQFPNYSSELNVNALELDDSALYLCASSNTRLAGDIQYFGAGTRLSVL.

CDR3 DNA: TGTGCCAGCAGCTTCGGGACTAGCGGGAGCGGCAACGAGCAGTACTTC. Protein sequence: CASSFGTSGSGNEQYF. The rearrangement uses TRBV11-2 and TRBJ2-7; the match to TRBD2 covers 14 bases. The germline V gene has CDR1 SGHAT and CDR2 FQNNGV. J gave up 5 bases and V 3 bases, and 6 bases lay outside the gene matches. This CDR3 has 16 residues.

This clonotype turned up a few times. The chain combines TRBV6-2 or TRBV6-3 with TRBJ1-5; the D is unclear. Germline CDR1 reads MNHEY; CDR2 reads SVGEGT. CDR3 length: 16 amino acids. Trimming took off 0 bases at V and 2 bases at J, with 11 bases between the two ends. The CDR3 is CASSYSFRGGNQPQHF. CDR3 nucleotide sequence: TGTGCCAGCAGTTACTCGTTTCGCGGGGGCAATCAGCCCCAGCATTTT.

The V call is TRBV6-5, the J call TRBJ2-7, with TRBD1 matching 9 bases. Germline trimming cut 4 bases from V and 6 bases from J; bases unmatched to any gene: 10. Germline loops: CDR1 MNHEY, CDR2 SVGAGI. The CDR3 is made up of 15 amino acids. CDR3 loop: CASSSPGTGKSEQYF. The DNA for the CDR3 is TGTGCCAGCAGTTCTCCCGGGACAGGGAAGAGCGAGCAGTACTTC.

The chain uses TRBV19 and TRBJ2-6; D is perhaps TRBD1 (6 bases). Germline V gene sequence: CDR1 LNHDA, CDR2 SQIVND (reference sequence). This CDR3 is built from 18 residues. V shed 6 bases and J shed 4 bases, with 22 bases lying between them. The CDR3 loop is CASSSQGTLSLGANVLTF. The CDR3 coding sequence is TGTGCCAGTAGCTCCCAGGGGACCCTTAGTCTCGGGGCCAACGTCCTGACTTTC.

This clonotype turned up a few times. Written as DNA, the CDR3 is TGTGCCAGCAGGGCGACGAACACCGGGGAGCTGTTTTTT. It codes for CASRATNTGELFF. The V and J genes are TRBV7-9 and TRBJ2-2; the D is unclear. Germline loops: CDR1 SEHNR, CDR2 FQNEAQ (reference sequence). The CDR3 length is 13 residues. Trimming took 6 bases from V and 0 from J, leaving 5 bases between them. Using reference TRBV7-9 and TRBJ2-2 for the parts outside the CDR3, the full variable domain is DTGVSQNPRHKITKRGQNVTFRCDPISEHNRLYWYRQTLGQGPEFLTYFQNEAQLEKSRLLSDRFSAERPKGSFSTLEIQRTEQGDSAMYLCASRATNTGELFFGEGSRLTVL.

The chain recombines TRBV5-6 with TRBJ2-7; 7 bases agree with TRBD1. There are 16 residues in the CDR3. CDR1 and CDR2 (germline): SGHDT, YYEEEE. V lost 4 bases to trimming and J lost 4 bases; unmatched junction nucleotides: 14. This CDR3 is CASSRDSVKRVYEQYF. CDR3 coding DNA: TGTGCCAGCAGCCGGGACAGCGTAAAGCGTGTTTACGAGCAGTACTTC.

CDR3: CASSKWVTGELFF. CDR3 nucleotide sequence: TGTGCCAGCAGTAAATGGGTCACCGGGGAGCTGTTTTTT. This sequence joins TRBV12-3 or TRBV12-4 and TRBJ2-2; D not certain. The CDR3 is 13 amino acids. V shed 5 bases and J shed 4 bases, with 8 bases lying between them.

This clonotype was observed a handful of times. The V call is TRBV7-2, the J call TRBJ1-2; D unresolved. V was pared by 0 bases and J by 4 bases, with 12 bases between. There are 15 residues in the CDR3. CDR1 and CDR2 (germline): SGHTA, FQGNSA. This CDR3 is CASSLARRSTYGYTF. In DNA, the CDR3 is TGTGCCAGCAGCTTAGCCAGGCGGTCGACCTATGGCTACACCTTC. The full variable domain, completed using reference TRBV7-2 and TRBJ1-2, is GAGVSQSPSNKVTEKGKDVELRCDPISGHTALYWYRQSLGQGLEFLIYFQGNSAPDKSGLPSDRFSAERTGGSVSTLTIQRTQQEDSAVYLCASSLARRSTYGYTFGSGTRLTVV.

This chain links TRBV7-3 with TRBJ2-1; D call uncertain. The CDR3 consists of 17 residues. Germline loops: CDR1 SGHTA, CDR2 FQGTGA. The germline V and J ends were trimmed by 4 bases and 0 bases, with 16 bases remaining between them. CDR3 residues: CASSSKARASSYNEQFF. In DNA, the CDR3 is TGTGCCAGCAGCTCAAAAGCTAGGGCTAGCTCCTACAATGAGCAGTTCTTC.